The next 30 T cell receptor beta chains were all read from a single sample in a study of blood T cell repertoires in COVID-19. Measured with immunoSEQ multiplex PCR; TCRdb has only the in-frame clones, and not every one. This sample yields 150,000 or so clones, of which around 82% are seen a single time; 12% to 15% belongs to the top ten. Material for sequencing was peripheral blood. The receptors stem from a human donor with acute or convalescent COVID-19. The donor label of this sample is uncertain.

This rearrangement joins TRBV5-1 to TRBJ1-2; 8 nucleotides match TRBD1. Germline V gene sequence: CDR1 SGHRS, CDR2 YFSETQ. The CDR3 extends over 19 amino acids. The trim removed 4 bases at V and 3 bases at J, leaving 20 bases unmatched. The CDR3 spells CASSPQSLDRGWLDYGYTF. In DNA, the CDR3 is TGCGCCAGCAGCCCACAATCCTTAGACAGGGGATGGTTGGACTATGGCTACACCTTC.

V gene TRBV4-2 combines with J gene TRBJ1-1; maybe TRBD1 (6 bases). The V gene's germline CDR1 is LGHNA and CDR2 YNFKEQ. The CDR3 is made up of 17 amino acids. Trimming stripped 0 bases from V and 4 bases from J, with 18 bases between. The CDR3 bases are TGTGCCAGCAGCCAAGAGGTAAGCGGGGGCGCCGGCACTGAAGCTTTCTTT. It translates to CASSQEVSGGAGTEAFF.

The J gene is TRBJ2-6, the V gene TRBV19; 7 nucleotides match TRBD1. Unmatched junction bases numbered 4, after V lost 4 bases and J lost 4 bases. Germline CDR1 is LNHDA and CDR2 is SQIVND (reference sequence). The CDR3 consists of 15 residues. Written as DNA, the CDR3 is TGTGCCAGTAGTAGCGACAGGGTGGGGGCCAACGTCCTGACTTTC. Residues: CASSSDRVGANVLTF.

The V gene is TRBV5-4, the J gene TRBJ2-5; 9 bases are shared with TRBD2. From germline, CDR1 is SGHNT and CDR2 YYREEE (reference sequence). The CDR3 extends over 17 amino acids. V was clipped by 3 bases and J by 2 bases; unmatched bases: 11. The CDR3 spells CASSSDSILAGQETQYF. CDR3 DNA: TGTGCCAGCAGCTCCGACTCAATTCTAGCGGGGCAAGAGACCCAGTACTTC.

This clone was detected only once. The chain uses TRBV29-1 and TRBJ2-2; tentative D call: TRBD1 (5 bases). Between the trimmed V and J ends, which lost 5 bases and 3 bases, there was a span of 16 bases. CDR1 is SQVTM, CDR2 ANQGSEA, per germline. The CDR3 spans 15 residues. CDR3 sequence reads: CSVSLTDTHTGELFF. The CDR3 DNA is TGCAGCGTTTCCCTTACGGACACCCACACCGGGGAGCTGTTTTTT.

This clone has ten or more counts. This chain connects TRBV2 to TRBJ1-6; 8 bases are shared with TRBD1. Unmatched junction bases numbered 1, after V lost 2 bases and J lost 7 bases. The CDR3 has 14 residues. The germline CDR1 and CDR2 sequences are SNHLY and FYNNEI. CDR3: CASSESGGNSPLHF. CDR3 in DNA: TGTGCCAGCAGTGAATCAGGGGGCAATTCACCCCTCCACTTT. The variable domain in full, completed from reference TRBV2 and TRBJ1-6, reads EPEVTQTPSHQVTQMGQEVILRCVPISNHLYFYWYRQILGQKVEFLVSFYNNEISEKSEIFDDQFSVERPDGSNFTLKIRSTKLEDSAMYFCASSESGGNSPLHFGNGTRLTVT.

V and J are TRBV2 and TRBJ1-5; D unclear. The germline V gene has CDR1 SNHLY and CDR2 FYNNEI. The CDR3 spans 15 residues. Trimming took off 2 bases at V and 6 bases at J, with 14 bases between the two ends. CDR3 protein: CASSEKGGGIQPQHF. The CDR3, as DNA: TGTGCCAGCAGTGAAAAAGGAGGAGGGATTCAGCCCCAGCATTTT.

The chain recombines TRBV10-2 with TRBJ1-1; D is uncertain. Trimming left V 3 bases short and J 4 bases short, with 12 bases between. The CDR3 sequence is 14 residues long. Per germline, CDR1 WSHSY and CDR2 SAAADI. In DNA, the CDR3 is TGCGCCAGCAGTGATGGCAGGTTATCCACTGAAGCTTTCTTT. Translation: CASSDGRLSTEAFF.

There are a few counts of this clone. The V gene is TRBV2, the J gene TRBJ1-5, with 9 positions matching TRBD1. The germline V gene encodes CDR1 SNHLY and CDR2 FYNNEI. J lost 1 base, V lost 7 bases, and 17 bases had no gene match. The CDR3 contains 19 residues. The CDR3 nucleotides are TGTGCCAGCAACAAAGATCCAGGGACAGGGAGTTGGAGCAATCAGCCCCAGCATTTT. Its protein is CASNKDPGTGSWSNQPQHF.

V usage is TRBV6-5 and J usage is TRBJ1-4; D gene uncertain. The CDR3 has 15 amino acids. V lost 6 bases to trimming and J lost 0 bases, with 11 bases between them. The germline V gene has CDR1 MNHEY and CDR2 SVGAGI. The CDR3, as DNA: TGTGCCAGCAGGGCTCATACATCAACTAATGAAAAACTGTTTTTT. Amino acid sequence: CASRAHTSTNEKLFF.

The J gene is TRBJ2-7, the V gene TRBV6-5, with 12 bases identical to TRBD2. Germline V gives CDR1 MNHEY, CDR2 SVGAGI. This CDR3 is 15 amino acids long. After removal of 5 bases from V and 7 bases from J, the junction contained 9 bases not matched to a gene. The CDR3 spells CASSPGTSGFFEQYF. The CDR3 nucleotides read TGTGCCAGCAGTCCGGGGACTAGCGGGTTCTTTGAGCAGTACTTC.

This clone was counted once. J is TRBJ1-1 and V is TRBV18, with 7 bases lining up with TRBD1. Germline-derived CDR1 and CDR2 are KGHSH and LQKENI. Unmatched junction bases numbered 5, after V lost 3 bases and J lost 7 bases. CDR3 length equals 13 residues. The CDR3 reads CASSPQGVVEAFF. DNA of the CDR3: TGTGCCAGCTCACCTCAGGGGGTGGTTGAAGCTTTCTTT.

The V and J genes are TRBV19 and TRBJ1-2; D not certain. CDR1 LNHDA and CDR2 SQIVND come from the germline V gene (reference sequence). V was cut by 7 bases and J by 10 bases, with 25 bases left in between. CDR3 length: 15 amino acids. CDR3 sequence (DNA): TGTGCCAGTATCCCCAGAGGGAAGGGCAAAGTCGACTACACCTTC. As protein: CASIPRGKGKVDYTF.

This clone occurred once. This chain uses TRBV30 with TRBJ2-2, with TRBD2 identical over 8 bases. CDR1 is GTSNPN, CDR2 SVGIG, per germline (reference sequence). The CDR3 is 15 residues long. J was trimmed by 4 bases and V by 4 bases; bases with no gene match: 8. The CDR3 here is CAWNLRGGPTGELFF. CDR3 sequence (DNA): TGTGCCTGGAACCTGCGCGGGGGGCCCACCGGGGAGCTGTTTTTT.

The V and J genes are TRBV5-1 and TRBJ2-3, with 9 bases matching TRBD2. Germline CDR1 and CDR2: SGHRS and YFSETQ. Unmatched junction bases numbered 7, after V lost 4 bases and J lost 4 bases. This CDR3 spans 15 amino acids. CDR3 DNA sequence: TGCGCCAGCAGCGTAGGCGGGGGGGTAGCAGATACGCAGTATTTT. It is translated as CASSVGGGVADTQYF.

The chain has TRBV6-5 and TRBJ2-7; 11 bases line up with TRBD2. CDR3 length: 16 amino acids. The junction had 6 bases not matched to a gene; V was cut back by 0 bases and J by 5 bases. CDR1 and CDR2 from the germline V gene are MNHEY and SVGAGI. CDR3 amino acids: CASSYSLAGGSNEQYF. The CDR3, as DNA: TGTGCCAGCAGTTACTCCCTAGCGGGGGGATCTAACGAGCAGTACTTC.

The rearrangement uses TRBV5-1 and TRBJ1-2; D is undetermined. The V and J ends lost 1 base and 14 bases respectively, with 15 bases between them. The germline CDR1 and CDR2 sequences are SGHRS and YFSETQ. The length of the CDR3 is 12 residues. DNA for the CDR3: TGCGCCAGCAGCTTGTATTTGGGCAATTCGACCTTC. Translation gives CASSLYLGNSTF.

The rearrangement uses TRBV3-1 (or the pseudogene TRBV3-2) and TRBJ2-7; TRBD1 is a possible D gene (5 bases). The germline V and J ends were trimmed by 0 bases and 0 bases, with 12 bases remaining between them. This CDR3 has 16 residues. From germline, CDR1 is LGHDT and CDR2 YNNKEL (reference sequence). CDR3 sequence: CASSQDHGHFSYEQYF. The CDR3 DNA reads TGTGCCAGCAGCCAAGATCACGGACACTTCTCCTACGAGCAGTACTTC.

The chain carries TRBV30 and TRBJ1-1, with 7 nucleotides matching TRBD1. V lost 3 bases, J lost 3 bases, and 13 bases stayed unmatched. Per the germline V gene, CDR1 is GTSNPN and CDR2 is SVGIG (reference sequence). This CDR3 comprises 16 residues. The CDR3 nucleotides are TGTGCCTGGAGAGACAGGGACCAGAGACGGGACACTGAAGCTTTCTTT. Amino acid sequence: CAWRDRDQRRDTEAFF.

The chain uses TRBV5-4 and TRBJ1-6; the D is unclear. There are 14 residues in the CDR3. CDR1 and CDR2 (germline): SGHNT, YYREEE (reference sequence). The V and J ends lost 3 bases and 9 bases respectively, with 13 bases between them. CDR3 nucleotides: TGTGCCAGCAGCTCCGGGATCGGGAGTTCACCCCTCCACTTT. Translation: CASSSGIGSSPLHF.

The chain combines TRBV6-5 with TRBJ1-6; D is ambiguous. V lost 4 bases and J 5 bases, leaving 15 bases between the germline ends. From germline, CDR1 is MNHEY and CDR2 SVGAGI. CDR3 length: 16 amino acids. CDR3 protein: CASSSRPRANNSPLHF. DNA for the CDR3: TGTGCCAGCAGTTCACGGCCGAGGGCGAATAATTCACCCCTCCACTTT.

This clone came up once. J is TRBJ2-2 and V is TRBV2; 8 bases are shared with TRBD1. CDR1 and CDR2 from the germline V gene are SNHLY and FYNNEI. Trimming at V came to 6 bases and at J to 5 bases, leaving 8 bases not matched to a gene. The CDR3 is 15 residues long. The CDR3: CASRGAGGWTGELFF. DNA of the CDR3: TGTGCCAGCAGGGGGGCAGGGGGCTGGACCGGGGAGCTGTTTTTT. The entire variable domain, with the rest obtained from reference TRBV2 and TRBJ2-2, is as follows: EPEVTQTPSHQVTQMGQEVILRCVPISNHLYFYWYRQILGQKVEFLVSFYNNEISEKSEIFDDQFSVERPDGSNFTLKIRSTKLEDSAMYFCASRGAGGWTGELFFGEGSRLTVL.

The rearrangement joins TRBV30 to TRBJ1-2; TRBD1 might be the D (5 bases). The CDR3 is made up of 13 amino acids. Trimming shortened V by 4 bases and J by 3 bases, and 12 bases separated the two germline ends. Germline CDR1 GTSNPN, CDR2 SVGIG (reference sequence). The CDR3 region is CAWILGQDYGYTF. Written as DNA, the CDR3 is TGTGCCTGGATTTTGGGGCAGGACTATGGCTACACCTTC.

The chain links TRBV11-3 to TRBJ1-1, with TRBD1 identical over 7 bases. Germline values: CDR1 SGHNT, CDR2 YENEEA. The J segment lost 5 bases and the V segment lost 5 bases, leaving 11 bases of the junction unmatched. The CDR3 has 15 residues. The CDR3 region has the DNA TGTGCCAGCAGCACCGGAGGGGGCTTGGGGACTGAAGCTTTCTTT. It codes for CASSTGGGLGTEAFF.

The rearrangement joins TRBV30 to TRBJ1-2; D is undetermined. The germline V gene encodes CDR1 GTSNPN and CDR2 SVGIG (reference sequence). V was clipped by 1 base and J by 0 bases, with 12 bases between them. The CDR3 extends over 15 amino acids. The CDR3 DNA is TGTGCCTGGAGTGAGCTTCACTTGGCTAACTATGGCTACACCTTC. Protein: CAWSELHLANYGYTF.

CDR3 nucleotides: TGTGCCAGCAGCTCCCAGGGTAGAGGCTATGGCTACACCTTC. It yields the protein CASSSQGRGYGYTF. The J gene is TRBJ1-2, the V gene TRBV13; TRBD1 is a possible D gene (5 bases). Germline V gene sequence: CDR1 PRHDT, CDR2 FYEKMQ (reference sequence). V lost 4 bases and J 4 bases, leaving 13 bases between the germline ends. The CDR3 is 14 residues long. Based on the CDR3 plus reference TRBV13 and TRBJ1-2, the full variable domain is AAGVIQSPRHLIKEKRETATLKCYPIPRHDTVYWYQQGPGQDPQFLISFYEKMQSDKGSIPDRFSAQQFSDYHSELNMSSLELGDSALYFCASSSQGRGYGYTFGSGTRLTVV.

In its sample, this clone was seen a few times. The rearrangement uses TRBV9 and TRBJ2-1; TRBD2 matches at 7 bases. The J segment lost 5 bases and the V segment lost 0 bases, leaving 2 bases of the junction unmatched. Germline V gives CDR1 SGDLS, CDR2 YYNGEE. The length of the CDR3 is 14 residues. DNA of the CDR3: TGTGCCAGCAGCGTAGGGGGAGGGAACAATGAGCAGTTCTTC. Translated: CASSVGGGNNEQFF. Full variable domain (outside the CDR3, taken from reference TRBV9 and TRBJ2-1): DSGVTQTPKHLITATGQRVTLRCSPRSGDLSVYWYQQSLDQGLQFLIQYYNGEERAKGNILERFSAQQFPDLHSELNLSSLELGDSALYFCASSVGGGNNEQFFGPGTRLTVL.

The chain combines TRBV5-4 with TRBJ1-1, with D possibly being TRBD1 (6 bases). Germline values: CDR1 SGHNT, CDR2 YYREEE (reference sequence). This CDR3 has 13 residues. The V end was cut by 4 bases, the J end by 9 bases, with 16 bases between. The CDR3: CASSRLGQFKAFF. CDR3 DNA: TGTGCCAGCAGCCGACTCGGACAGTTCAAAGCTTTCTTT.

The genes are TRBV2 and TRBJ2-3, with 13 bases lining up with TRBD2. The germline CDR1 and CDR2 sequences are SNHLY and FYNNEI. The V segment lost 7 bases and the J segment 3 bases; nucleotides outside the gene matches: 4. The CDR3 length is 15 residues. In nucleotides, the CDR3 is TGTGCCAGCATGCGGACTAGCGGGGGAACAGATACGCAGTATTTT. This encodes CASMRTSGGTDTQYF.

The CDR3 DNA reads as TGTGCCAGCAGCCCCCGGGAGGGGTCTTCCTACAATGAGCAGTTCTTC. This codes for CASSPREGSSYNEQFF. The chain carries TRBV4-2 and TRBJ2-1, with 8 positions matching TRBD2. V lost 4 bases to trimming and J lost 1 base; unmatched junction nucleotides: 6. Germline CDR1 LGHNA, CDR2 YNFKEQ. This CDR3 spans 16 amino acids.